This record covers a single T cell receptor (beta chain). The data originate from a study of blood T cell repertoires in COVID-19. About the research overall: From the United States, Italy and Spain came samples of acute and convalescent COVID-19.

The V and J ends lost 10 bases and 2 bases respectively, with 14 bases between them. The germline V gene encodes CDR1 MNHNY and CDR2 SVGAGI (reference sequence). This CDR3 spans 13 amino acids. Sequenced by immunoSEQ multiplex PCR; TCRdb stores in-frame clones only, minus some. The sample holds 300,000 to 400,000 clones; about 87% are singletons and the top ten take 2.3%. Enrollment of patients from Seattle took place during active infection, with longitudinal follow-up. The chain employs TRBV6-6 and TRBJ1-2; perhaps TRBD1 as D (5 bases). The sample consisted of peripheral blood. This receptor was obtained from a woman aged 60 to 75 with COVID-19, enrolled during active disease. CDR3 bases: TGTGCCACTCAGGGTTATGGGAACTATGGCTACACCTTC. Translating gives CATQGYGNYGYTF.